This paragraph reports one T cell receptor (beta chain). The assay was immunoSEQ multiplex PCR, and TCRdb's table has in-frame clones only and misses some. The repertoire holds about 310,000 clones, with just under 90% as singletons. The sample belongs to a study of blood T cell repertoires in COVID-19. Overall study context: Acute and convalescent COVID-19 samples came from the United States, Italy and Spain.

There are 11 residues in the CDR3. V was clipped by 5 bases and J by 2 bases, with 5 bases between them. CDR1 is SGHRS, CDR2 YFSETQ, per germline. The receptor was derived from a woman aged 30 to 39 who had recovered from COVID-19. The sequencing sample was made of PBMCs or T cells enriched from blood (not recorded which). This chain joins TRBV5-1 and TRBJ2-7; D is ambiguous. The CDR3 nucleotides are TGCGCCAGCAGTTCAGCCTACGAGCAGTACTTC. Translation: CASSSAYEQYF.